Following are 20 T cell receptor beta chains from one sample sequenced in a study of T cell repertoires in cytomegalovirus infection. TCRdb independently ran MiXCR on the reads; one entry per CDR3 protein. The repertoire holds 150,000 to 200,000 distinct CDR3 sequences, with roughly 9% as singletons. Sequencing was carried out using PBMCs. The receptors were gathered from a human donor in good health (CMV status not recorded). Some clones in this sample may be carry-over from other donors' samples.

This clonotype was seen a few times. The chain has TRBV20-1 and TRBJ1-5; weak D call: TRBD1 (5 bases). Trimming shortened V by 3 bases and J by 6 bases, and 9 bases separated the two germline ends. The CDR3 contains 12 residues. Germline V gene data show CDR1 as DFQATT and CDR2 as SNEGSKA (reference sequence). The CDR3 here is CSASGGSQPQHF. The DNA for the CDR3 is TGCAGTGCTAGCGGGGGTAGTCAGCCCCAGCATTTT.

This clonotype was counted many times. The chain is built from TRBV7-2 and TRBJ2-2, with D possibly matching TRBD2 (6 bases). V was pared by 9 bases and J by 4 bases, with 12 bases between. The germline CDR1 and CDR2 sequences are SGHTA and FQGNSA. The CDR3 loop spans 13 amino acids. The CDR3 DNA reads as TGTGCCAGGAGGGACTCCTCCACCGGGGAGCTGTTTTTT. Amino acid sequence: CARRDSSTGELFF.

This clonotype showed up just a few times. CDR3 bases: TGTGCCAGCAGTTTATTAGGGGCCGGCTATGGCTACACCTTC. Its protein product is CASSLLGAGYGYTF. The gene calls are TRBV28 and TRBJ1-2; the D gene is possibly TRBD1 (5 bases). Germline V CDR1 and CDR2: MDHEN, SYDVKM. V was shortened by 1 base and J by 4 bases, with 10 bases between the two germline ends. CDR3 length: 14 residues.

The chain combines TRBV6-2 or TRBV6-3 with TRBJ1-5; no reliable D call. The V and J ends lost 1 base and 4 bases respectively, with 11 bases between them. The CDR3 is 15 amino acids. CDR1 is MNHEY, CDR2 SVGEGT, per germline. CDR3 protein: CASSYLESGNQPQHF. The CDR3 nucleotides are TGTGCCAGCAGTTACTTAGAATCGGGGAATCAGCCCCAGCATTTT.

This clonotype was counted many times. CDR3 protein: CASSIVSGSLAEQFF. In nucleotides, the CDR3 is TGTGCCAGTAGTATAGTTAGCGGGAGTTTGGCTGAGCAGTTCTTC. The gene calls are TRBV19 and TRBJ2-1, with 9 bases aligning to TRBD2. The germline V gene encodes CDR1 LNHDA and CDR2 SQIVND (reference sequence). This CDR3 region has 15 residues. Trimming cost V 1 base and J 9 bases; bases outside gene matches: 7.

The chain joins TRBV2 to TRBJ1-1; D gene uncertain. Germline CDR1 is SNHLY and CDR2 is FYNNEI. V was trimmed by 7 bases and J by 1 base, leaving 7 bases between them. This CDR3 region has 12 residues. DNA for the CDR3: TGTGCCAGCAAGCTGGGGAACACTGAAGCTTTCTTT. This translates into CASKLGNTEAFF.

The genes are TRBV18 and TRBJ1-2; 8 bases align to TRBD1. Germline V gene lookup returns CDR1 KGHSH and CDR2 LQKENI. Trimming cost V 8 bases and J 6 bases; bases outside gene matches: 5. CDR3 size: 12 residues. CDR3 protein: CASQDRADGYTF. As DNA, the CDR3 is TGTGCCAGCCAGGACAGGGCGGATGGCTACACCTTC.

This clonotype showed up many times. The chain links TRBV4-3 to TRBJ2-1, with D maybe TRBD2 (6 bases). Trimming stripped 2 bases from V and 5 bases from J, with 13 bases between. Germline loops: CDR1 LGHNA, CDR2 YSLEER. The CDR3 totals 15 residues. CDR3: CASSQISGVHNEQFF. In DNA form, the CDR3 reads TGCGCCAGCAGCCAAATTTCGGGGGTACACAATGAGCAGTTCTTC.

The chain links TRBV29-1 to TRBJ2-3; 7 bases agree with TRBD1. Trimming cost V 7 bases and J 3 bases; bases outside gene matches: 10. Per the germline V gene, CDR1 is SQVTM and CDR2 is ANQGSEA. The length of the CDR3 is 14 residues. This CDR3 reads CSAQGQERTDTQYF. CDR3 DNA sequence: TGCAGCGCCCAAGGACAGGAAAGGACAGATACGCAGTATTTT.

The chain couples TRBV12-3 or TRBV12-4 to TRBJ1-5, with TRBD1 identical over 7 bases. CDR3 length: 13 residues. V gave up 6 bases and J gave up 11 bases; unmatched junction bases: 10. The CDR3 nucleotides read TGTGCCAGCAGCCCCCGGGACAGTTGGGCCCAGCATTTT. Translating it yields CASSPRDSWAQHF.

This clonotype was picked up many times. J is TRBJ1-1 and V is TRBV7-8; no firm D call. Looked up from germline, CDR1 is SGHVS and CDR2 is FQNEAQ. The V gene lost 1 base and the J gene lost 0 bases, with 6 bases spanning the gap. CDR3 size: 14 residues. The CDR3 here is CASSLGTLNTEAFF. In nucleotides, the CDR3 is TGTGCCAGCAGCTTAGGGACTTTGAACACTGAAGCTTTCTTT. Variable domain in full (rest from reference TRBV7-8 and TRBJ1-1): GAGVSQSPRYKVAKRGQDVALRCDPISGHVSLFWYQQALGQGPEFLTYFQNEAQLDKSGLPSDRFFAERPEGSVSTLKIQRTQQEDSAVYLCASSLGTLNTEAFFGQGTRLTVV.

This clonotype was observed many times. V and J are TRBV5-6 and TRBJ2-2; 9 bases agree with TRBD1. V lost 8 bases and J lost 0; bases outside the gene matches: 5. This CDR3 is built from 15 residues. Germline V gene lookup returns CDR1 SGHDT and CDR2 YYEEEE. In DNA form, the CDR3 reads TGTGCCAGGGGAGGGACAGGGCCGAACACCGGGGAGCTGTTTTTT. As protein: CARGGTGPNTGELFF.

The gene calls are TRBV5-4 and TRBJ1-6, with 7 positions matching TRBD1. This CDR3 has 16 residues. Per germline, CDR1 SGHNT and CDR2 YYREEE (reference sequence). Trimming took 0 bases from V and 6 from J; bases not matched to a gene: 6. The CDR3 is CASSLESGQRNSPLHF. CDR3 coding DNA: TGTGCCAGCAGCTTGGAATCGGGACAGCGTAATTCACCCCTCCACTTT.

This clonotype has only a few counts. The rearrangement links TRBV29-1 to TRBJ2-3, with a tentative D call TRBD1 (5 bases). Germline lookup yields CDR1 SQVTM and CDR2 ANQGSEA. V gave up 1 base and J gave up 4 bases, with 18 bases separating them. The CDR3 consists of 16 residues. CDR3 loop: CSVEGGGAGPPDTQYF. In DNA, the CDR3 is TGCAGCGTTGAAGGGGGTGGGGCAGGGCCCCCAGATACGCAGTATTTT.

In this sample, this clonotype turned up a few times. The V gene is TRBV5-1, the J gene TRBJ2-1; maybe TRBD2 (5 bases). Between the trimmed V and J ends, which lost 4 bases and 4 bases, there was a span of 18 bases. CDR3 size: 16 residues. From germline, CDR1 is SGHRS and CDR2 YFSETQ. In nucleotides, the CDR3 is TGCGCCAGCAGCCTCTTACCGGGATGGTCATACAATGAGCAGTTCTTC. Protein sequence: CASSLLPGWSYNEQFF.

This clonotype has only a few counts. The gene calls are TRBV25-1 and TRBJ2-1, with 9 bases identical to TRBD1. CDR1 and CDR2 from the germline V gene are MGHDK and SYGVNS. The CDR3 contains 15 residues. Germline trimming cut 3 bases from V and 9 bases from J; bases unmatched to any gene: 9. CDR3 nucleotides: TGTGCCAGCAGTGAGGTACAGGGGGCGTCAGGTGAGCAGTTCTTC. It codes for CASSEVQGASGEQFF.

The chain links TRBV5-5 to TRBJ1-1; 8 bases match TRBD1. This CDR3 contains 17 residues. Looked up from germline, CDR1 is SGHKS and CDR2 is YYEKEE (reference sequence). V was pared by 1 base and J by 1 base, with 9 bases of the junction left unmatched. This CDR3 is CASSLLFGTGWNTEAFF. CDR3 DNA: TGTGCCAGCAGCTTGCTATTTGGGACAGGTTGGAACACTGAAGCTTTCTTT.

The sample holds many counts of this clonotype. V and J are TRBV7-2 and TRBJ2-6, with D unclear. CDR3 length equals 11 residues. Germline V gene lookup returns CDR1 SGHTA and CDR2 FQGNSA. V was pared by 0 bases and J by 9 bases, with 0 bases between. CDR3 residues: CASSLANVLTF. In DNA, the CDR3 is TGTGCCAGCAGCTTAGCCAACGTCCTGACTTTC. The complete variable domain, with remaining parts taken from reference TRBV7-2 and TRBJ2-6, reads GAGVSQSPSNKVTEKGKDVELRCDPISGHTALYWYRQSLGQGLEFLIYFQGNSAPDKSGLPSDRFSAERTGGSVSTLTIQRTQQEDSAVYLCASSLANVLTFGAGSRLTVL.

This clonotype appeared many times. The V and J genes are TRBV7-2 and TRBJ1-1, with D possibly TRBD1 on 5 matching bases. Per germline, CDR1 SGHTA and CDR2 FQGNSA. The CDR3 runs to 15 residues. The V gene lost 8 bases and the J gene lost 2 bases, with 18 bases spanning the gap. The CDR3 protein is CASGPGRIPNTEAFF. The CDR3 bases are TGTGCCAGCGGTCCAGGGAGGATTCCTAACACTGAAGCTTTCTTT.

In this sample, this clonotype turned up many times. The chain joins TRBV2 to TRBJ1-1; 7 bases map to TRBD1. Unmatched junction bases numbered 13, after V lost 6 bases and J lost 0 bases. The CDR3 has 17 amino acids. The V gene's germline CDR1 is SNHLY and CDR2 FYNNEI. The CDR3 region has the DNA TGTGCCAGCAGGGGGAACTCAAGGGGGCAGTTGAACACTGAAGCTTTCTTT. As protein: CASRGNSRGQLNTEAFF.